The following is a T cell receptor (beta chain) sequence with its context. The data derive from a study of regulatory T cells in long-lasting Graves disease. The germline gives CDR1 SEHNR, CDR2 FQNEAQ (reference sequence). The CDR3 runs to 13 residues. V lost 2 bases and J lost 6, with 8 bases in between. iRepertoire HTBI primers and Arm-PCR of CDR3 regions built TCR beta libraries. TCRdb independently ran MiXCR on the multiplex PCR reads; one entry per CDR3 protein. The sample contains roughly 610,000 distinct CDR3 sequences, roughly 16% of which appear only once. Time point described: newly diagnosed GD, antithyroid drugs for less than 3 months. Extracted RNA from PBMCs served as the source of the TCR library. A further study also used this sample, focusing on T cells in Graves' hyperthyroidism and ophthalmopathy.

This receptor was taken from a man between 18 and 29 years old with Graves disease. The material sequenced was peripheral blood mononuclear cells (PBMCs), taken at new diagnosis, from a patient treated with antithyroid drugs. This chain connects TRBV7-9 to TRBJ2-1; unclear D gene. The CDR3, as DNA: TGTGCCAGCAGCTTACAAATTTCCAATGAGCAGTTCTTC. Translating it yields CASSLQISNEQFF.